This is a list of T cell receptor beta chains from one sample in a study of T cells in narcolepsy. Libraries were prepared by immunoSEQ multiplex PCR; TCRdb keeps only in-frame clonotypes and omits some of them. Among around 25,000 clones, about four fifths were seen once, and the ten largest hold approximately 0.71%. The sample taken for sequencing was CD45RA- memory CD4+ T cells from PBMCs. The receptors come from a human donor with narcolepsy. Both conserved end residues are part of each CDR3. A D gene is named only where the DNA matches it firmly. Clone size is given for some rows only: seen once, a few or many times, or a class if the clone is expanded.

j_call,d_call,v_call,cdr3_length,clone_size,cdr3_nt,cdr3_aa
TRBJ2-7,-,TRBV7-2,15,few,TGTGCCAGCAGCTCTCGGAGGGCCGGGAACTACGAGCAGTACTTC,CASSSRRAGNYEQYF
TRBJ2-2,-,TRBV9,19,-,TGTGCCAGCAGCGTAGCCACGGGTGGGGGCGCTTATAGCACCGGGGAGCTGTTTTTT,CASSVATGGGAYSTGELFF
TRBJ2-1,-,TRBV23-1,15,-,TGCGCCAGCCCGAGCGATGGGACGGTATGCAATGAGCAGTTCTTC,CASPSDGTVCNEQFF
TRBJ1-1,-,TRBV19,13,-,TGTGCCAGTAGTGTGGTGGCGGACACTGAAGCTTTCTTT,CASSVVADTEAFF
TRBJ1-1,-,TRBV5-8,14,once,TGTGCCAGCAGCAAAGGGATGAGGAACACTGAAGCTTTCTTT,CASSKGMRNTEAFF
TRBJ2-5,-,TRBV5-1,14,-,TGCGCCAGCAGCACGTTACAGGGTGAAAAGACCCAGTACTTC,CASSTLQGEKTQYF
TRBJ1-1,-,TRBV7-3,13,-,TGTGCCAGCAGCCTATGGGCCGGGGGGGTGGCTTTCTTT,CASSLWAGGVAFF
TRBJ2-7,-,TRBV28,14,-,TGTGCCAGCAGTGCCGCAGGGGTGGAGTACGAGCAGTACTTC,CASSAAGVEYEQYF
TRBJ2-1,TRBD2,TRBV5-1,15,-,TGCGCCAGCAGCTTTAGCGGGGGGGATACCAATGAGCAGTTCTTC,CASSFSGGDTNEQFF
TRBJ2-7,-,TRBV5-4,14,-,TGTGCCAGCAGCTTGAACGGACCCCAATACGAGCAGTACTTC,CASSLNGPQYEQYF
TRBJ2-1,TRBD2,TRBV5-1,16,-,TGCGCCAGCAGCTTTAATGGCGGGAGTCCTGGTAATGAGCAGTTCTTC,CASSFNGGSPGNEQFF
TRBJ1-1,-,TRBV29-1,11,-,TGCAGCGGAGAGAGGAACACTGAAGCTTTCTTT,CSGERNTEAFF
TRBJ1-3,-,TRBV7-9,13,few,TGTGCCAGCAGCCCGCCGTCTGGAAACACCATATATTTT,CASSPPSGNTIYF
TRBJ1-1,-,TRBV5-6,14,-,TGTGCCAGCAGCCCCCCCCGGGGAGGAACTGAAGCTTTCTTT,CASSPPRGGTEAFF
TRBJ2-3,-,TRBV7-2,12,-,TGTGCCAGCAGCTTCCCAATGAGTACGCAGTATTTT,CASSFPMSTQYF
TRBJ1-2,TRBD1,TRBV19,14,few,TGTGCCAGTAGTTCTGGCGACAGGGTTCGGGGCTACACCTTC,CASSSGDRVRGYTF
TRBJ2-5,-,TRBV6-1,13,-,TGTGCCACGAGGACAGTCATCACAGAGACCCAGTACTTC,CATRTVITETQYF
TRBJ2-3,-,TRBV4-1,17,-,TGCGCCAGCAGCCATCCCGGCCCAGGGAACCTAGGGGATACGCAGTATTTT,CASSHPGPGNLGDTQYF
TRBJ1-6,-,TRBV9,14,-,TGTGCCAGCAGTGTAACCCAGCTTAATTCACCCCTCCACTTT,CASSVTQLNSPLHF
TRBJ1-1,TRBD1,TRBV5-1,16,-,TGCGCCAGCAGCTTTTCAGGGGGCGCGGGTGGCACTGAAGCTTTCTTT,CASSFSGGAGGTEAFF